This is a list of T cell receptor beta chains from one sample in a study of OX40 agonist ivuxolimab in advanced cancers. Clones were read by immunoSEQ multiplex PCR, and TCRdb kept only the in-frame ones, dropping some. The table has tens of thousands of clones, roughly three quarters seen once. The sequencing used CD4+ or CD8+ T cells sorted from blood, collected in a trial of the OX40 agonist ivuxolimab. These receptors were taken from an adult with an advanced solid tumor such as melanoma, head and neck, liver or kidney cancer. Both conserved end residues are part of each CDR3. Fields, in order: J gene, D gene, CDR3 length, clone size, V gene, CDR3 DNA, CDR3 protein. The D gene is left open where the match is weak. Clone sizes are given selectively: once, few, many, or a class where the clone is expanded.

j_call: TRBJ2-5; d_call: NA; cdr3_length: 15; clone_size: NA; v_call: TRBV4-1; cdr3_nt: TGCGCCAGCAGCCAAGACGGAATATTGTGGGAGACCCAGTACTTC; cdr3_aa: CASSQDGILWETQYF
j_call: TRBJ2-2; d_call: TRBD1; cdr3_length: 13; clone_size: NA; v_call: TRBV30; cdr3_nt: TGTGCCTGGAGTACAGGGGACACCGGGGAGCTGTTTTTT; cdr3_aa: CAWSTGDTGELFF
j_call: TRBJ2-4; d_call: NA; cdr3_length: 12; clone_size: NA; v_call: TRBV30; cdr3_nt: TGTGCCTGGAGTGTAGATGCGGACATTCAGTACTTC; cdr3_aa: CAWSVDADIQYF
j_call: TRBJ1-1; d_call: NA; cdr3_length: 14; clone_size: NA; v_call: TRBV5-5; cdr3_nt: TGTGCCAGCAGCTTCCCAGGCACACTAATTGAAGCTTTCTTT; cdr3_aa: CASSFPGTLIEAFF
j_call: TRBJ2-3; d_call: TRBD1; cdr3_length: 17; clone_size: NA; v_call: TRBV10-3; cdr3_nt: TGTGCCATCAGTGAGTCGTTTGGACAGGGAAGCACAGATACGCAGTATTTT; cdr3_aa: CAISESFGQGSTDTQYF
j_call: TRBJ1-6; d_call: NA; cdr3_length: 17; clone_size: NA; v_call: TRBV19; cdr3_nt: TGTGCCAGTAGTATAGTAGGCGGAAGCTCCTATAATTCACCCCTCCACTTT; cdr3_aa: CASSIVGGSSYNSPLHF
j_call: TRBJ2-7; d_call: NA; cdr3_length: 17; clone_size: NA; v_call: TRBV7-9; cdr3_nt: TGTGCCAGCAGCTCAGTCGAGTCGGGACACAGCTCCTACGAGCAGTACTTC; cdr3_aa: CASSSVESGHSSYEQYF
j_call: TRBJ2-7; d_call: TRBD2; cdr3_length: 15; clone_size: NA; v_call: TRBV2; cdr3_nt: TGTGCCAGCAGTGGCCTGGGACTAGCGCCATACGAGCAGTACTTC; cdr3_aa: CASSGLGLAPYEQYF
j_call: TRBJ1-4; d_call: TRBD1; cdr3_length: 14; clone_size: NA; v_call: TRBV6-5; cdr3_nt: TGTGCCAGCGGGACAGGGGGCGGAAATGAAAAACTGTTTTTT; cdr3_aa: CASGTGGGNEKLFF
j_call: TRBJ2-7; d_call: NA; cdr3_length: 13; clone_size: few; v_call: TRBV19; cdr3_nt: TGTGCCAGTAGTATAGTATGGGGCCACGAGCAGTACTTC; cdr3_aa: CASSIVWGHEQYF
j_call: TRBJ2-7; d_call: NA; cdr3_length: 12; clone_size: NA; v_call: TRBV9; cdr3_nt: TGTGCCAGCAGCGCATACTCATACGAGCAGTACTTC; cdr3_aa: CASSAYSYEQYF
j_call: TRBJ2-3; d_call: NA; cdr3_length: 16; clone_size: NA; v_call: TRBV19; cdr3_nt: TGTGCCAGTAGTATAGCGGGGTACCTAAGCACAGATACGCAGTATTTT; cdr3_aa: CASSIAGYLSTDTQYF
j_call: TRBJ1-3; d_call: NA; cdr3_length: 14; clone_size: NA; v_call: TRBV11-1; cdr3_nt: TGTGCCAGCAGCACGACGGTTACTGGAAACACCATATATTTT; cdr3_aa: CASSTTVTGNTIYF
j_call: TRBJ2-1; d_call: TRBD1; cdr3_length: 15; clone_size: once; v_call: TRBV29-1; cdr3_nt: TGCAGCGTTGACGGGACAGGTAGCTCCTACAATGAGCAGTTCTTC; cdr3_aa: CSVDGTGSSYNEQFF
j_call: TRBJ1-6; d_call: NA; cdr3_length: 14; clone_size: NA; v_call: TRBV7-8; cdr3_nt: TGTGCCAGCAGCTTACGGACAGATAATTCACCCCTCCACTTT; cdr3_aa: CASSLRTDNSPLHF
j_call: TRBJ1-1; d_call: TRBD1; cdr3_length: 14; clone_size: NA; v_call: TRBV9; cdr3_nt: TGTGCCAGCAGCTCCCGGACAGGGAACACTGAAGCTTTCTTT; cdr3_aa: CASSSRTGNTEAFF
j_call: TRBJ1-1; d_call: NA; cdr3_length: 13; clone_size: NA; v_call: TRBV5-1; cdr3_nt: TGCGCCAGCAGCTTGCTCAGTGACACTGAAGCTTTCTTT; cdr3_aa: CASSLLSDTEAFF
j_call: TRBJ2-1; d_call: TRBD2; cdr3_length: 18; clone_size: NA; v_call: TRBV29-1; cdr3_nt: TGCAGCGTCGAGGGGACTAGCGGGGGCCCCAGCTCCTACAATGAGCAGTTCTTC; cdr3_aa: CSVEGTSGGPSSYNEQFF
j_call: TRBJ1-1; d_call: NA; cdr3_length: 13; clone_size: NA; v_call: TRBV7-9; cdr3_nt: TGTGCCAGCAGCATCTTACTTGGCACTGAAGCTTTCTTT; cdr3_aa: CASSILLGTEAFF
j_call: TRBJ2-3; d_call: TRBD1; cdr3_length: 14; clone_size: NA; v_call: TRBV7-7; cdr3_nt: TGTGCCAGCAGCTTAAGGACAGGTCTAGATACGCAGTATTTT; cdr3_aa: CASSLRTGLDTQYF
j_call: TRBJ1-6; d_call: NA; cdr3_length: 15; clone_size: NA; v_call: TRBV13; cdr3_nt: TGTGCCAGCAGCTTCACAGGGAAAGGGGATTCACCCCTCCACTTT; cdr3_aa: CASSFTGKGDSPLHF
j_call: TRBJ1-2; d_call: NA; cdr3_length: 12; clone_size: NA; v_call: TRBV6-1; cdr3_nt: TGTGCCAGCGGAGAGCGTAACTATGGCTACACCTTC; cdr3_aa: CASGERNYGYTF
j_call: TRBJ2-2; d_call: NA; cdr3_length: 15; clone_size: NA; v_call: TRBV6-5; cdr3_nt: TGTGCCAGCAGCCACAGGGGGGGAAACACCGGGGAGCTGTTTTTT; cdr3_aa: CASSHRGGNTGELFF
j_call: TRBJ1-4; d_call: NA; cdr3_length: 13; clone_size: NA; v_call: TRBV27; cdr3_nt: TGTGCCAGCAGTCCCCGACGGGTTGAAAAACTGTTTTTT; cdr3_aa: CASSPRRVEKLFF
j_call: TRBJ2-5; d_call: TRBD1; cdr3_length: 14; clone_size: NA; v_call: TRBV5-1; cdr3_nt: TGCGCCAGCAGCGTTCAGGGGGCTCAAGAGACCCAGTACTTC; cdr3_aa: CASSVQGAQETQYF
j_call: TRBJ1-4; d_call: NA; cdr3_length: 15; clone_size: NA; v_call: TRBV5-5; cdr3_nt: TGTGCCAGCAGCCTCGGGACACCGACTAATGAAAAACTGTTTTTT; cdr3_aa: CASSLGTPTNEKLFF